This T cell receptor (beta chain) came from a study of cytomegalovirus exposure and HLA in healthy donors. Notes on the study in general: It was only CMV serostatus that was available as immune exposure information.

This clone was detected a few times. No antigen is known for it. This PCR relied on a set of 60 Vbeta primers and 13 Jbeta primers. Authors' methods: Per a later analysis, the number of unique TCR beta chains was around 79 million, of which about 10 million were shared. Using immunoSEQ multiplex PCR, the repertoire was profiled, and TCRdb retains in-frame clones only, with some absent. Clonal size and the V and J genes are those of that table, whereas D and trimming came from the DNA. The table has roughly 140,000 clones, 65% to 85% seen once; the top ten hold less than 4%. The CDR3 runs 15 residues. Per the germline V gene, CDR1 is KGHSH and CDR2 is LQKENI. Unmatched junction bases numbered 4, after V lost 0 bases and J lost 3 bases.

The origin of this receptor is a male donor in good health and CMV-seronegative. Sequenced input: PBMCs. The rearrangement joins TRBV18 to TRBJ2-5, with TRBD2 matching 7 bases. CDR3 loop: CASSPPTLAEETQYF. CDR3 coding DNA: TGTGCCAGCTCACCACCGACCCTAGCGGAAGAGACCCAGTACTTC.